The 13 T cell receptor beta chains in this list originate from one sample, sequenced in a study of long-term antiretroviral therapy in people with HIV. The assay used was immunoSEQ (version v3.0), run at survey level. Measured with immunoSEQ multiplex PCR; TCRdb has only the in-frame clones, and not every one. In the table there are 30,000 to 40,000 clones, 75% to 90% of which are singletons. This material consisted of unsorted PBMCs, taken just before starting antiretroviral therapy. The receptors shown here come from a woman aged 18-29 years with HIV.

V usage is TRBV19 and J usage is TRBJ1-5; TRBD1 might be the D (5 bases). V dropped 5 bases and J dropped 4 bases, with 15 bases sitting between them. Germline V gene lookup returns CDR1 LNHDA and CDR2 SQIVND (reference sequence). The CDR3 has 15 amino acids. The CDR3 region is CASSSGQGWNQPQHF. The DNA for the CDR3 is TGTGCCAGTAGTTCCGGCCAGGGATGGAATCAGCCCCAGCATTTT.

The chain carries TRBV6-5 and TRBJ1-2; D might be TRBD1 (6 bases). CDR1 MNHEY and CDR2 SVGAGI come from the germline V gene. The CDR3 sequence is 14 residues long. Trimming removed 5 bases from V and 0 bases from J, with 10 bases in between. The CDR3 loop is CASSRQAPNYGYTF. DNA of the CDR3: TGTGCCAGCAGTCGACAGGCCCCTAACTATGGCTACACCTTC.

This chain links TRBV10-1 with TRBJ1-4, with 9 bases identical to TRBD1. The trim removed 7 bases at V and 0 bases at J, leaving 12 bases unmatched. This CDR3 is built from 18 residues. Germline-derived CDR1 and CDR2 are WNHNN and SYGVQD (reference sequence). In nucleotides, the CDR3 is TGCGCCAGCACCCTTAACGGGACAGGGAGTGCAACTAATGAAAAACTGTTTTTT. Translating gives CASTLNGTGSATNEKLFF.

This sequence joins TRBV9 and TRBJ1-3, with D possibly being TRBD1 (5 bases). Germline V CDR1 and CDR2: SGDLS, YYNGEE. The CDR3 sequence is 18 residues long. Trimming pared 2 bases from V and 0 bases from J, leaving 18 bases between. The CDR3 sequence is CASSVGPGLGRSGNTIYF. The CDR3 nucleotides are TGTGCCAGCAGCGTGGGGCCAGGGCTGGGCCGCTCTGGAAACACCATATATTTT. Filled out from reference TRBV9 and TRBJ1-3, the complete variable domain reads DSGVTQTPKHLITATGQRVTLRCSPRSGDLSVYWYQQSLDQGLQFLIQYYNGEERAKGNILERFSAQQFPDLHSELNLSSLELGDSALYFCASSVGPGLGRSGNTIYFGEGSWLTVV.

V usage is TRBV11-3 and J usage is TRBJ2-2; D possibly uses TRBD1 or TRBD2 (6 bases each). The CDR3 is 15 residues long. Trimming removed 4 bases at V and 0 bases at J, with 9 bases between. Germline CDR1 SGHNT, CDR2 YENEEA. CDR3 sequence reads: CASSSRGANTGELFF. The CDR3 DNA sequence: TGTGCCAGCAGCTCTAGGGGGGCGAACACCGGGGAGCTGTTTTTT. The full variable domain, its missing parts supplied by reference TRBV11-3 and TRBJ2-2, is EAGVVQSPRYKIIEKKQPVAFWCNPISGHNTLYWYLQNLGQGPELLIRYENEEAVDDSQLPKDRFSAERLKGVDSTLKIQPAELGDSAVYLCASSSRGANTGELFFGEGSRLTVL.

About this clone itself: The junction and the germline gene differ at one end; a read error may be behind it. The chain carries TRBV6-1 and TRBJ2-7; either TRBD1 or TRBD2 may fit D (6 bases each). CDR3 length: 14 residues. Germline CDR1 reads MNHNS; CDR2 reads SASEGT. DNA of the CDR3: TGTGCCAGCAGTGAAGGCCGGTGGGGGGCGAAGATTTGGTTC. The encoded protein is CASSEGRWGAKIWF.

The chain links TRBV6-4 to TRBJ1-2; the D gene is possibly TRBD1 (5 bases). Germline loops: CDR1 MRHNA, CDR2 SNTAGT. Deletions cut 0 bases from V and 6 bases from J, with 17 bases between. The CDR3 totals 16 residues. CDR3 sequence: CASSDSFRLRDDGYTF. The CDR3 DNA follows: TGTGCCAGCAGTGACTCTTTCAGGCTTAGGGACGATGGCTACACCTTC.

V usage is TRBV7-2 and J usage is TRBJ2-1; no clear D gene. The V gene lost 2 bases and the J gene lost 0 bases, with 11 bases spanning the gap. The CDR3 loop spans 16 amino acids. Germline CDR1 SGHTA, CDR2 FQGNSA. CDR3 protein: CASSLYGRSSYNEQFF. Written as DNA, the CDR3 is TGTGCCAGCAGCTTATACGGGCGGAGCTCCTACAATGAGCAGTTCTTC.

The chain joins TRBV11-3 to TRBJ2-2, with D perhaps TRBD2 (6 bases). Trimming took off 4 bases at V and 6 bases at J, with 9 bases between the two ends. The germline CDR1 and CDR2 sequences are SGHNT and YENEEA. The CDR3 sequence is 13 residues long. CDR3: CASSSRDPGELFF. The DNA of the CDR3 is TGTGCCAGCAGCTCGCGGGATCCCGGGGAGCTGTTTTTT.

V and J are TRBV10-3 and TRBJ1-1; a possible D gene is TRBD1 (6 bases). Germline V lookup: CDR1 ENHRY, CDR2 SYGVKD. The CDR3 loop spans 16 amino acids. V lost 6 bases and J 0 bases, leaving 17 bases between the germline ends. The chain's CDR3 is CAIRVTRDNMNTEAFF. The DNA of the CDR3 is TGTGCCATCAGGGTGACCAGGGACAACATGAACACTGAAGCTTTCTTT.

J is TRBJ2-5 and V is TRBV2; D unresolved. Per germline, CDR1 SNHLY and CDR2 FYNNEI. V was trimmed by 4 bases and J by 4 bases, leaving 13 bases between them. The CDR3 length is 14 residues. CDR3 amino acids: CASSGLGLGETQYF. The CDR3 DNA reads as TGTGCCAGCAGTGGCCTAGGTCTCGGAGAGACCCAGTACTTC.

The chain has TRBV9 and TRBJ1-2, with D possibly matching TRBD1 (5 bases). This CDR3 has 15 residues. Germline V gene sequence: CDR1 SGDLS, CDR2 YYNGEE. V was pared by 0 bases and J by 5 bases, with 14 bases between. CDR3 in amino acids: CASSVGGGSSYGYTF. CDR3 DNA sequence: TGTGCCAGCAGCGTAGGGGGGGGTTCTAGTTATGGCTACACCTTC.

CDR3 in DNA: TGTGCCAGCAGCGTAGGAGACAGCGACTATGGCTACACCTTC. Translating it yields CASSVGDSDYGYTF. The V gene is TRBV9, the J gene TRBJ1-2, with a tentative D call TRBD1 (5 bases). Trimming left V 0 bases short and J 3 bases short, with 9 bases between. The CDR3 loop spans 14 amino acids. Germline V gene data show CDR1 as SGDLS and CDR2 as YYNGEE.